These 7 T cell receptor beta chains were all obtained from the same sample, sequenced in a study of T-cell memory formation after mild COVID-19. TCRdb called the 5' RACE reads again in MiXCR, with one record for every CDR3 protein. Among more than 300,000 distinct CDR3 sequences, roughly an eighth were seen once, and the ten largest hold 21%. The sequencing sample was made of PBMCs or a T cell subset sorted from them (not recorded which). Receptors originate from a man aged 18 to 30 who had mild COVID-19 (a few samples of this study predate the infection). Cell type and time point are not known.

This clonotype has a count of ten or more. The chain has TRBV3-1 and TRBJ2-5; a possible D gene is TRBD2 (5 bases). Between the trimmed V and J ends, which lost 8 bases and 1 base, there was a span of 11 bases. From germline, CDR1 is LGHDT and CDR2 YNNKEL (reference sequence). The CDR3 spans 13 residues. CDR3 in DNA: TGTGCCAGCGTCCGGGATTCCCAAGAGACCCAGTACTTC. This encodes CASVRDSQETQYF.

This clonotype was seen only a few times. The DNA for the CDR3 is TGCAGTGCGAAAGGGACAGGGGGCGCCGTGGGGACCCAGTACTTC. Translation gives CSAKGTGGAVGTQYF. The chain recombines TRBV20-1 with TRBJ2-5; 12 bases align to TRBD1. CDR1 and CDR2 (germline): DFQATT, SNEGSKA (reference sequence). CDR3 length equals 15 residues. J lost 7 bases, V lost 6 bases, and 12 bases had no gene match.

This clonotype occurred a few times. The chain recombines TRBV11-1 with TRBJ2-7; either TRBD1 or TRBD2 may supply D (5 bases each). V lost 0 bases, J lost 1 base, and 10 bases lay in between. CDR3 length: 15 amino acids. Germline loops: CDR1 SGHAT, CDR2 FQDESV (reference sequence). Here the CDR3 DNA reads TGTGCCAGCAGCTTAGCGCCGGGGCAGTCCTACGAGCAGTACGTC. Translation gives CASSLAPGQSYEQYV.

This clonotype was recorded a few times. The chain recombines TRBV7-6 with TRBJ1-1; 8 nucleotides line up with TRBD1. V was clipped by 1 base and J by 11 bases; unmatched bases: 6. The CDR3 totals 13 residues. CDR1 and CDR2 from the germline V gene are SGHVS and FNYEAQ. CDR3 residues: CASSLVTGGEAFF. DNA for the CDR3: TGTGCCAGCAGCTTAGTTACAGGGGGTGAGGCTTTCTTT.

This clonotype has a handful of counts. The chain recombines TRBV12-3 or TRBV12-4 with TRBJ2-5; TRBD2 might be the D (6 bases). V dropped 8 bases and J dropped 3 bases, with 13 bases sitting between them. This CDR3 spans 13 amino acids. Here the CDR3 DNA reads TGTGCCAGCCTACTAACGGGGGAAGAGACCCAGTACTTC. Amino acid sequence: CASLLTGEETQYF.

This rearrangement joins TRBV10-3 to TRBJ2-7, with unresolved D. CDR1 is ENHRY and CDR2 is SYGVKD in the germline V gene. Trimming stripped 0 bases from V and 6 bases from J, with 12 bases between. CDR3 length equals 14 residues. DNA for the CDR3: TGTGCCATCAGTGAGTCACGGGCCTACTTCGAGCAGTACTTC. It translates to CAISESRAYFEQYF.

The chain combines TRBV7-9 with TRBJ1-1, with 7 nucleotides matching TRBD1. Trimming took 1 base from V and 6 from J; bases not matched to a gene: 11. CDR3 length equals 16 residues. Germline CDR1 and CDR2: SEHNR and FQNEAQ (reference sequence). The CDR3, as DNA: TGTGCCAGCAGCTTAGTAGTCGGCAGGGGGGACTCTGAAGCTTTCTTT. It codes for CASSLVVGRGDSEAFF.